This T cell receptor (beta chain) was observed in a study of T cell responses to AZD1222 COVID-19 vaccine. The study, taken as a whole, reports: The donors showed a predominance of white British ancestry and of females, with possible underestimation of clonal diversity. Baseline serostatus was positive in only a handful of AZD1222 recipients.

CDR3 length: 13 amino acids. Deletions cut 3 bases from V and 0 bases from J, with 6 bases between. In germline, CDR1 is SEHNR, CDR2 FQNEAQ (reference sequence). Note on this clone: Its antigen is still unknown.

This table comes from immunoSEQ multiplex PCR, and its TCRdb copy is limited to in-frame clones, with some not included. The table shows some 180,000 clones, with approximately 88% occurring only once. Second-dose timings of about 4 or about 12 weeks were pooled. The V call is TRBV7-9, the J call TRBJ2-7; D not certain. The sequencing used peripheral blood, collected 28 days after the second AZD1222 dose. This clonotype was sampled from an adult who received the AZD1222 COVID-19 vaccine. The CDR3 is CASSFGPSYEQYF. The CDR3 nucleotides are TGTGCCAGCAGCTTCGGCCCCTCCTACGAGCAGTACTTC.